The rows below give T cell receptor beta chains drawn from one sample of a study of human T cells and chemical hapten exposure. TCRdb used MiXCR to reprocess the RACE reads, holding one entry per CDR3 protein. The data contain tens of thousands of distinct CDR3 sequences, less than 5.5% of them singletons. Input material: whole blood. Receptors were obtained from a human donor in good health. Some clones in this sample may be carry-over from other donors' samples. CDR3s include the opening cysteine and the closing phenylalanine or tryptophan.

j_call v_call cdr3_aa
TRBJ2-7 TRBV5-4 CASTIGGGAYEQYF
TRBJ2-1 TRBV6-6 CASSPTGRRGSVEQFF
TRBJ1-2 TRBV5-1 CASSLGTGGYGYTF
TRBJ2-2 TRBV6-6 CASSPGQGDGTGELFF
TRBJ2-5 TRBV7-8 CASSVSGQGAETQYF
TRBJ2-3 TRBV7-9 CASRSGGTDTQYF
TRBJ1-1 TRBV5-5 CASSLAGGLMNTEAFF
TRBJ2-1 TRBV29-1 CSVGVTGKGNEQFF
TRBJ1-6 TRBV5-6 CASSLQSSYNSPLHF
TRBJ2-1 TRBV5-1 CASSLVPGNEQFF
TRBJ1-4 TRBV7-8 CASSLVPGQGTEKLFF
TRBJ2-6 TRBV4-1 CASSRSGDSGANVLTF
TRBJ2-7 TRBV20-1 CSAFSRGGSEQYF
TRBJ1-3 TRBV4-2 CASSQLANSGNTIYF
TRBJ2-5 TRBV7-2 CASSFGETQYF
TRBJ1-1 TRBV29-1 CSVLTGQRGEAFF
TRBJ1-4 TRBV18 CASSPLTGKRDEKLFF
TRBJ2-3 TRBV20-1 CSARPGSTDTQYF
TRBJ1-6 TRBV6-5 CASSYERKLSNSSPLHF
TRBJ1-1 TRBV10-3 CATTHGQGNTEAFF
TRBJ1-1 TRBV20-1 CLPSMNTEAFF
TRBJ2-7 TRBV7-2 CASSLEVVAYEQYF
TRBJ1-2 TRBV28 CASTYSTANYGYTF
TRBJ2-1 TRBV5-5 CASSLNPPGLADEQFF
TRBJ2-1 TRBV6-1 CASRVGEISYNEQFF
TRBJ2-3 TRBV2 CASSGGITDTQYF
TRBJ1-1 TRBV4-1 CASSRIEGANTEAFF
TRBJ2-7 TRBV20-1 CSARVPAGVTREQHF
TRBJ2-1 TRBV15 CATSRDGEGGNEQFF
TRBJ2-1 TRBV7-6 CASSSFGGGSYNEQFF
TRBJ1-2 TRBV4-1 CASSQDPHATYGYTF
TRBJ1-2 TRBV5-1 CASSLEAQANLNYGYTF
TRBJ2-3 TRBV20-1 CSAKRTGTGLSTDTQYF
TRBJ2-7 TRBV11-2 CASSLDGGTGYF
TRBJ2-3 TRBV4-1 CASSQKPTSGTSGDQGTQYF
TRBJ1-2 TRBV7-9 CASSLAHEGAMSGYTF
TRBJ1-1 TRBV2 CASSEYGTGGTEAFF
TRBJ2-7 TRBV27 CASSTARGLVHEQYF
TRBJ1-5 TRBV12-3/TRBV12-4 CASSLSQGSNQPQHF
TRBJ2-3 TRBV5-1 CASSSLGGESTDTQYF
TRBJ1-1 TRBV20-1 CSAIGTMNTEAFF
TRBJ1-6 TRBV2 CASRGTGSSYNSPLHF
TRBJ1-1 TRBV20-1 CSVSRNFPAITEAFF
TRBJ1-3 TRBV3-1 CASSQETAKGNTIYF
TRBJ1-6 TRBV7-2 CASSLAINSPLHF
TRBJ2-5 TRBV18 CASSPEDGRKTQYF
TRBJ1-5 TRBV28 CASRNRVRNQPQHF
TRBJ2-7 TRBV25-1 CASSGSGTGGAFYEQYF
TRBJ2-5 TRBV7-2 CASTIVGQGSGETQYF
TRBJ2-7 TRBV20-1 CSASWGYEQYF
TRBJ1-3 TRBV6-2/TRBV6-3 CASSTGQRNTIYF
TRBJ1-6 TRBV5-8 CASSQWTAKGAPLHF
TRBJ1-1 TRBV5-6 CASSPPPGRTNTEAFF
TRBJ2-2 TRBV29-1 CSVGRMGQGTGELFF
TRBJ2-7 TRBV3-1 CASSQGLLLRGQSYEQYF
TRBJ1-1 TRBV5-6 CASSLLFRGEAFF
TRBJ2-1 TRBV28 CASSFRGRIYNEQFF
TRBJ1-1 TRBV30 CAWSVTGAITEAFF
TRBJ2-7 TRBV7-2 CASSPRLAGVPGEQYF
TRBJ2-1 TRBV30 CAWSPLGRASFF